These T cell receptor beta chains were read from a single sample in a study of Graves' ophthalmopathy and Graves' hyperthyroidism. TCRdb reanalysed the multiplex PCR reads using MiXCR and keeps one entry per CDR3 protein. The sample holds some 250,000 distinct CDR3 sequences; around 50% are singletons and the top ten take more than 45%. Specimen: peripheral blood. These receptor sequences come from an adult man with Graves' ophthalmopathy. Both conserved end residues are trimmed from each CDR3. Fields, in order: V gene, J gene, CDR3 protein.

v_call: TRBV5-1
j_call: TRBJ2-7
cdr3_aa: ASSPVGTGDEQY

v_call: TRBV7-6
j_call: TRBJ1-1
cdr3_aa: ASSLQERTEAF

v_call: TRBV7-3
j_call: TRBJ1-3
cdr3_aa: ASSLMGQSSGNTIY

v_call: TRBV4-1
j_call: TRBJ1-6
cdr3_aa: ASSQDSVIYSPLH

v_call: TRBV7-9
j_call: TRBJ2-5
cdr3_aa: ASSHWTLASETQY

v_call: TRBV28
j_call: TRBJ2-5
cdr3_aa: ASATTPGTGEETQY

v_call: TRBV3-1
j_call: TRBJ1-1
cdr3_aa: ASSPRQGKNTEAF

v_call: TRBV19
j_call: TRBJ2-7
cdr3_aa: ASSSTGVNEQY

v_call: TRBV7-2
j_call: TRBJ1-3
cdr3_aa: ASSQVGNTIY

v_call: TRBV6-6
j_call: TRBJ1-2
cdr3_aa: ASSRDSANYGYT

v_call: TRBV27
j_call: TRBJ1-4
cdr3_aa: ASSLPRATNEKLF

v_call: TRBV20-1
j_call: TRBJ2-7
cdr3_aa: SARWGSGVHEQY

v_call: TRBV29-1
j_call: TRBJ1-1
cdr3_aa: SVASRGMNTEAF

v_call: TRBV20-1
j_call: TRBJ1-5
cdr3_aa: SASRDPSNQPQH

v_call: TRBV2
j_call: TRBJ2-5
cdr3_aa: ASSLGGLAVKETQY

v_call: TRBV7-3
j_call: TRBJ2-5
cdr3_aa: ASSGTSGPQETQY

v_call: TRBV11-2
j_call: TRBJ2-2
cdr3_aa: ASSLESLTGELF

v_call: TRBV24-1
j_call: TRBJ2-7
cdr3_aa: ATSETSSGSSYEQY

v_call: TRBV24-1
j_call: TRBJ1-2
cdr3_aa: ASSPLSEGLANYGYT

v_call: TRBV25-1
j_call: TRBJ1-1
cdr3_aa: ASSDGGREVAF

v_call: TRBV29-1
j_call: TRBJ1-2
cdr3_aa: SVEAHSSGQGFYGYT

v_call: TRBV10-2
j_call: TRBJ2-5
cdr3_aa: ASSQDDGGLETQY

v_call: TRBV12-3/TRBV12-4
j_call: TRBJ1-1
cdr3_aa: ASSRTGAFTEAF

v_call: TRBV10-3
j_call: TRBJ2-7
cdr3_aa: ASSRLGTGEYEQY

v_call: TRBV15
j_call: TRBJ2-2
cdr3_aa: ATSRDPMTGSGAGELF

v_call: TRBV19
j_call: TRBJ1-5
cdr3_aa: ASSNRRGRQHTQPQH

v_call: TRBV7-3
j_call: TRBJ2-5
cdr3_aa: ASSLLGGTWETQY

v_call: TRBV5-8
j_call: TRBJ2-5
cdr3_aa: ASSLGEDRLQETQY

v_call: TRBV7-9
j_call: TRBJ2-5
cdr3_aa: ASSDLAASRVETQY

v_call: TRBV5-4
j_call: TRBJ2-2
cdr3_aa: ASSGQGRGLGELF

v_call: TRBV12-3/TRBV12-4
j_call: TRBJ2-2
cdr3_aa: ASSQRTSGETGELF

v_call: TRBV4-1
j_call: TRBJ1-2
cdr3_aa: ASSQDNQGGGYT

v_call: TRBV4-1
j_call: TRBJ1-4
cdr3_aa: ASSQETGGTANEKLF

v_call: TRBV20-1
j_call: TRBJ2-7
cdr3_aa: SARPSATYEQY

v_call: TRBV20-1
j_call: TRBJ1-1
cdr3_aa: SAREGHTEAF

v_call: TRBV5-8
j_call: TRBJ1-1
cdr3_aa: ASSERQGWTEAF

v_call: TRBV5-1
j_call: TRBJ1-4
cdr3_aa: ASSLDEKLF

v_call: TRBV7-9
j_call: TRBJ2-2
cdr3_aa: ASSQVAGDTGELF

v_call: TRBV15
j_call: TRBJ1-5
cdr3_aa: ATSKDRGNQPQH

v_call: TRBV7-2
j_call: TRBJ2-6
cdr3_aa: ASKGDGANVLT

v_call: TRBV2
j_call: TRBJ1-4
cdr3_aa: ASGTPANEKLF

v_call: TRBV10-3
j_call: TRBJ2-5
cdr3_aa: AISGVTQETQY

v_call: TRBV15
j_call: TRBJ2-7
cdr3_aa: ATSMDRHSYEQY

v_call: TRBV7-2
j_call: TRBJ1-3
cdr3_aa: ASSLGTVSGNTIY

v_call: TRBV29-1
j_call: TRBJ1-2
cdr3_aa: SVEEPGARGYT

v_call: TRBV10-3
j_call: TRBJ2-7
cdr3_aa: AISLRGGSSYEQY

v_call: TRBV6-5
j_call: TRBJ2-5
cdr3_aa: ASKRGGEQETQY

v_call: TRBV29-1
j_call: TRBJ2-5
cdr3_aa: SVEIGQETQY

v_call: TRBV7-9
j_call: TRBJ1-5
cdr3_aa: ASSYSGTGGWQPQH

v_call: TRBV7-9
j_call: TRBJ1-3
cdr3_aa: ASSLVTGGNTIY

v_call: TRBV7-3
j_call: TRBJ2-2
cdr3_aa: ASSLAQGIAGELF

v_call: TRBV10-3
j_call: TRBJ2-2
cdr3_aa: AISVLTSGSGTGELF

v_call: TRBV5-1
j_call: TRBJ2-7
cdr3_aa: ASSLKTGGGSYEQY

v_call: TRBV7-2
j_call: TRBJ2-5
cdr3_aa: ASSLVVGGETQY

v_call: TRBV9
j_call: TRBJ1-6
cdr3_aa: ASSWGGGGNSPLH

v_call: TRBV12-3/TRBV12-4
j_call: TRBJ2-2
cdr3_aa: ASSLRLPGGRIAGELF

v_call: TRBV14
j_call: TRBJ2-2
cdr3_aa: ASSPQGSTGELF

v_call: TRBV7-2
j_call: TRBJ2-5
cdr3_aa: ASSQEPAGKTQY

v_call: TRBV7-8
j_call: TRBJ1-1
cdr3_aa: ASSDGTVNTEAF